These 28 T cell receptor beta chains originate from one sample sequenced in a study of cytomegalovirus exposure and HLA in healthy donors. The PCR used 60 Vbeta and 13 Jbeta primers. Libraries were prepared by immunoSEQ multiplex PCR; TCRdb keeps only in-frame clonotypes and omits some of them. The profile shows over 150,000 clones, 85% of them singletons. Sequencing was done on a sample of PBMCs. These receptors all come from a man younger than 45 in good health and CMV-seropositive.

Turning to this clone: The junction differs from germline at one of its ends, possibly a read error. V is TRBV7-9 and J is TRBJ2-7; D may be TRBD1 (5 bases). Looked up from germline, CDR1 is SEHNR and CDR2 is FQNEAQ (reference sequence). This CDR3 is built from 15 residues. CDR3 sequence: CSSSPGHKPFYEQYF. CDR3 coding DNA: TGTTCCAGCAGCCCTGGACACAAACCCTTCTACGAGCAGTACTTC.

This clone was observed a few times. The CDR3 bases are TGTGCCAGCAGTTGGGACACCTCCACTGAAGCTTTCTTT. This encodes CASSWDTSTEAFF. The chain employs TRBV2 and TRBJ1-1, with D possibly being TRBD1 (6 bases). With 5 bases removed from V and 4 bases from J, the gap between germline ends came to 11 bases. The CDR3 is 13 amino acids. CDR1 and CDR2 (germline): SNHLY, FYNNEI.

The J gene is TRBJ1-2, the V gene TRBV5-4; a possible D gene is TRBD1 (5 bases). The CDR3 is made up of 12 amino acids. Germline CDR1 reads SGHNT; CDR2 reads YYREEE (reference sequence). The V gene lost 1 base and the J gene lost 7 bases, with 8 bases spanning the gap. The CDR3 sequence: CASSLTGRGYTF. Written as DNA, the CDR3 is TGTGCCAGCAGCTTGACAGGCCGTGGCTACACCTTC.

The V and J genes are TRBV5-1 and TRBJ2-7, with D possibly TRBD2 on 5 matching bases. The CDR3 sequence is 16 residues long. CDR1 is SGHRS and CDR2 is YFSETQ in the germline V gene. V was clipped by 4 bases and J by 5 bases, with 22 bases between them. In nucleotides, the CDR3 is TGCGCCAGCAGCCCGGAGTCCAGGAGGCCCCTCCACGAGCAGTACTTC. It encodes CASSPESRRPLHEQYF.

The V call is TRBV11-3, the J call TRBJ2-6; a weak D match, TRBD1 (5 bases). In germline, CDR1 is SGHNT, CDR2 YENEEA. The CDR3 contains 18 residues. Trimming pared 2 bases from V and 0 bases from J, leaving 14 bases between. CDR3 DNA sequence: TGTGCCAGCAGCTTATGGCAGGGCCCTAGCTCTGGGGCCAACGTCCTGACTTTC. The encoded protein is CASSLWQGPSSGANVLTF.

The V gene is TRBV5-6, the J gene TRBJ1-5; D not certain. The germline V gene encodes CDR1 SGHDT and CDR2 YYEEEE. V was clipped by 4 bases and J by 4 bases, with 9 bases between them. This CDR3 region has 13 residues. This CDR3 reads CASSRDPNQPQHF. The CDR3 DNA follows: TGTGCCAGCAGCCGGGATCCGAATCAGCCCCAGCATTTT.

This clone was detected only once. V usage is TRBV18 and J usage is TRBJ2-3, with D uncertain. Germline V gene data show CDR1 as KGHSH and CDR2 as LQKENI. The CDR3 is 14 residues long. The ends were cut back, 5 bases at V and 0 bases at J, with 9 bases in the middle. CDR3 sequence: CASSEIPSTDTQYF. The DNA of the CDR3 is TGTGCCAGCTCAGAGATACCTAGCACAGATACGCAGTATTTT.

The V and J genes are TRBV4-3 and TRBJ2-7; TRBD2 aligns across 8 bases. Per germline, CDR1 LGHNA and CDR2 YSLEER. J was trimmed by 6 bases and V by 0 bases; bases with no gene match: 7. The CDR3 extends over 15 amino acids. The CDR3 bases are TGCGCCAGCAGCCAAGAAATCCCCGGACTAGCCGAGCAGTACTTC. As protein: CASSQEIPGLAEQYF.

V and J are TRBV19 and TRBJ1-1, with unresolved D. Deletions cut 3 bases from V and 5 bases from J, with 10 bases between. There are 13 residues in the CDR3. Germline assignment: CDR1 LNHDA and CDR2 SQIVND (reference sequence). The CDR3 sequence is CASSIPRRTEAFF. In DNA, the CDR3 is TGTGCCAGTAGTATTCCTCGGAGAACTGAAGCTTTCTTT.

Only one count was recorded for this clone. This sequence joins TRBV7-8 and TRBJ1-3, with D tentatively TRBD1 (5 bases). V gave up 1 base and J gave up 2 bases, with 6 bases separating them. The CDR3 has 14 amino acids. Germline V CDR1 and CDR2: SGHVS, FQNEAQ. CDR3 region: CASSLGRAGNTIYF. The CDR3 DNA reads TGTGCCAGCAGCTTAGGCAGGGCTGGAAACACCATATATTTT.

V usage is TRBV11-2 and J usage is TRBJ2-3, with D unclear. Germline V gene data show CDR1 as SGHAT and CDR2 as FQNNGV. Deletions cut 0 bases from V and 5 bases from J, with 9 bases between. The CDR3 loop spans 14 amino acids. The CDR3 DNA reads as TGTGCCAGCAGCTTAGAGGGCCGGAAAGATACGCAGTATTTT. Protein: CASSLEGRKDTQYF.

CDR3 region: CASSTGTEQQETQYF. The CDR3 DNA sequence: TGCGCCAGCAGCACCGGGACAGAGCAACAAGAGACCCAGTACTTC. The chain couples TRBV5-1 to TRBJ2-5; 7 bases map to TRBD1. CDR3 length equals 15 residues. Per germline, CDR1 SGHRS and CDR2 YFSETQ. V was pared by 4 bases and J by 2 bases, with 8 bases of the junction left unmatched.

This sequence joins TRBV5-6 and TRBJ2-3; D gene unclear. The CDR3 extends over 14 amino acids. V lost 2 bases and J lost 0, with 7 bases in between. Per germline, CDR1 SGHDT and CDR2 YYEEEE. For the CDR3, the DNA is TGTGCCAGCAGCTTTTTACGGAGCACAGATACGCAGTATTTT. Translating it yields CASSFLRSTDTQYF. The full variable domain, in which reference TRBV5-6 and TRBJ2-3 provide the parts outside the CDR3, is DAGVTQSPTHLIKTRGQQVTLRCSPKSGHDTVSWYQQALGQGPQFIFQYYEEEERQRGNFPDRFSGHQFPNYSSELNVNALLLGDSALYLCASSFLRSTDTQYFGPGTRLTVL.

The chain carries TRBV11-3 and TRBJ2-3; 12 nucleotides align to TRBD1. This CDR3 contains 15 residues. V lost 1 base, J lost 11 bases, and 7 bases stayed unmatched. Germline CDR1 reads SGHNT; CDR2 reads YENEEA. The CDR3 loop reads CASSLGGTGGEKQYF. CDR3 in DNA: TGTGCCAGCAGCTTAGGGGGGACAGGGGGCGAAAAGCAGTATTTT.

The gene calls are TRBV18 and TRBJ2-5; D might be TRBD2 (5 bases). V lost 4 bases, J lost 3 bases, and 9 bases lay in between. The CDR3 is 13 residues long. Germline V gene lookup returns CDR1 KGHSH and CDR2 LQKENI. The DNA of the CDR3 is TGTGCCAGCTCACTCGGACTCAAAGAGACCCAGTACTTC. Its translation: CASSLGLKETQYF.

The chain has TRBV7-3 and TRBJ2-3; 7 bases fit TRBD1. The CDR3 contains 16 residues. J lost 2 bases, V lost 5 bases, and 10 bases had no gene match. Germline CDR1 is SGHTA and CDR2 is FQGTGA. CDR3 in amino acids: CASSPNRGLITDTQYF. The DNA of the CDR3 is TGTGCCAGCAGCCCTAACAGGGGCCTTATCACAGATACGCAGTATTTT.

This chain connects TRBV7-9 to TRBJ2-2, with a possible D match to TRBD2 (5 bases). Looked up from germline, CDR1 is SEHNR and CDR2 is FQNEAQ (reference sequence). CDR3 length: 16 amino acids. Trimming left V 3 bases short and J 0 bases short, with 11 bases between. CDR3 region: CASSFQLLANTGELFF. The CDR3 nucleotides read TGTGCCAGCAGCTTCCAGCTACTAGCGAACACCGGGGAGCTGTTTTTT.

This chain links TRBV11-2 with TRBJ1-2; 10 bases line up with TRBD1. The CDR3 sequence is 13 residues long. Germline CDR1 is SGHAT and CDR2 is FQNNGV. V lost 4 bases to trimming and J lost 8 bases; unmatched junction nucleotides: 4. The CDR3 DNA is TGTGCCAGCAGCTCCCGGGACAGGGGCGGCTACACCTTC. Translated: CASSSRDRGGYTF.

The count of this clone is one. The chain combines TRBV5-4 with TRBJ2-5, with a possible D match to TRBD2 (5 bases). Germline-derived CDR1 and CDR2 are SGHNT and YYREEE (reference sequence). V gave up 0 bases and J gave up 7 bases, with 13 bases separating them. CDR3 length: 14 amino acids. CDR3 sequence: CASSLDEGSGTQYF. The CDR3 DNA reads as TGTGCCAGCAGCTTGGATGAGGGATCGGGGACCCAGTACTTC.

Comments on this clone: Different DNA sequences within this sample yield the same CDR3. The chain uses TRBV19 and TRBJ2-5, with 7 bases matching TRBD1. V was pared by 5 bases and J by 5 bases, with 5 bases of the junction left unmatched. Germline lookup yields CDR1 LNHDA and CDR2 SQIVND (reference sequence). This CDR3 has 13 amino acids. The CDR3 DNA is TGTGCCAGTAGTGACAGGGCTAGGGAGACCCAGTACTTC. Its translation: CASSDRARETQYF.

The chain employs TRBV19 and TRBJ2-5, with 8 positions matching TRBD1. V lost 3 bases, J lost 4 bases, and 7 bases stayed unmatched. This CDR3 has 15 residues. CDR1 is LNHDA and CDR2 is SQIVND in the germline V gene (reference sequence). CDR3 sequence: CASSIRTGRLETQYF. The CDR3 region has the DNA TGTGCCAGTAGTATTCGGACAGGGCGGTTAGAGACCCAGTACTTC.

The V and J genes are TRBV5-6 and TRBJ1-1; no reliable D call. V was trimmed by 1 base and J by 2 bases, leaving 15 bases between them. This CDR3 has 16 amino acids. Germline values: CDR1 SGHDT, CDR2 YYEEEE. The CDR3 loop reads CASSLLGQNPNTEAFF. CDR3 bases: TGTGCCAGCAGCTTGCTGGGCCAAAACCCCAACACTGAAGCTTTCTTT.

The chain employs TRBV11-2 and TRBJ2-7, with D possibly TRBD2 on 5 matching bases. V dropped 6 bases and J dropped 2 bases, with 14 bases sitting between them. The CDR3 spans 14 residues. Per the germline V gene, CDR1 is SGHAT and CDR2 is FQNNGV. CDR3: CASRTTAGAYEQYF. DNA for the CDR3: TGTGCCAGCAGGACGACTGCGGGCGCCTACGAGCAGTACTTC.

The gene calls are TRBV7-9 and TRBJ1-2; 10 bases agree with TRBD1. Germline CDR1 reads SEHNR; CDR2 reads FQNEAQ (reference sequence). CDR3 length: 14 amino acids. V was clipped by 1 base and J by 8 bases; unmatched bases: 4. CDR3 sequence reads: CASSLGQGAMGYTF. Here the CDR3 DNA reads TGTGCCAGCAGCTTAGGACAGGGGGCAATGGGCTACACCTTC.

V is TRBV18 and J is TRBJ2-2, with 7 bases identical to TRBD1. The CDR3 loop spans 15 amino acids. Germline-derived CDR1 and CDR2 are KGHSH and LQKENI. After removal of 4 bases from V and 5 bases from J, the junction contained 7 bases not matched to a gene. The CDR3, as DNA: TGTGCCAGCTCACGAGACAGGGTCGGGACCGGGGAGCTGTTTTTT. Translation: CASSRDRVGTGELFF. The full variable domain, rest sourced from reference TRBV18 and TRBJ2-2, is NAGVMQNPRHLVRRRGQEARLRCSPMKGHSHVYWYRQLPEEGLKFMVYLQKENIIDESGMPKERFSAEFPKEGPSILRIQQVVRGDSAAYFCASSRDRVGTGELFFGEGSRLTVL.

This sequence joins TRBV6-5 and TRBJ2-3; D may be TRBD2 (6 bases). The CDR3 consists of 14 residues. V gave up 10 bases and J gave up 2 bases, with 16 bases separating them. Germline CDR1 MNHEY, CDR2 SVGAGI. The CDR3 spells CATRVQRATDTQYF. CDR3 coding DNA: TGTGCCACCAGGGTTCAGCGGGCCACAGATACGCAGTATTTT.

A word on this clone: Germline is not matched at one junction end, which may reflect a read error. The rearrangement uses TRBV7-9 and TRBJ2-2; a possible D gene is TRBD1 (6 bases). The germline V gene has CDR1 SEHNR and CDR2 FQNEAQ (reference sequence). The CDR3 totals 15 residues. In DNA, the CDR3 is TGTTCCAGCAGCTGGGTGACAGGGAACACCGGGGAGCTGTTTTTT. The encoded protein is CSSSWVTGNTGELFF.

The V and J genes are TRBV4-3 and TRBJ2-1, with 8 bases lining up with TRBD2. J was trimmed by 2 bases and V by 1 base; bases with no gene match: 4. Germline assignment: CDR1 LGHNA and CDR2 YSLEER. This CDR3 is 16 amino acids long. The CDR3 spells CASSQGGGRTYNEQFF. CDR3 bases: TGCGCCAGCAGCCAAGGCGGCGGGAGGACCTACAATGAGCAGTTCTTC.